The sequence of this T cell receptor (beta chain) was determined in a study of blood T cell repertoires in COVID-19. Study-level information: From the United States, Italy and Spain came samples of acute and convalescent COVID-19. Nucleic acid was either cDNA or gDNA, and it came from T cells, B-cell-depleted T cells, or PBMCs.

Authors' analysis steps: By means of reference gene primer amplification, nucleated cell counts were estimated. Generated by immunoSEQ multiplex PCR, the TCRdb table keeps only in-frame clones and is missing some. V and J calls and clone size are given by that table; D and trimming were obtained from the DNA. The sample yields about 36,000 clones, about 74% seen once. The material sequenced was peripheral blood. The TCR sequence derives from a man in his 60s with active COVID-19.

The DNA of the CDR3 is TGTGCCAGCAGCTTACAGCGGGGGGGATACAATGAGCAGTTCTTC. Its translation is CASSLQRGGYNEQFF. The chain uses TRBV7-2 and TRBJ2-1; TRBD2 agrees at 10 bases. The V and J ends lost 2 bases and 4 bases, in that order; junction bases with no gene match: 2. This CDR3 is built from 15 residues. In germline, CDR1 is SGHTA, CDR2 FQGNSA.